These T cell receptor beta chains were read from a single sample in a study of metastatic and nonmetastatic thyroid tumors. With MiXCR, TCRdb called clones anew from the PCR reads. Seen here are 7,300 or so clones, 30% to 35% observed once, and the top ten hold 30% to 40%. The sequencing sample was made of adjacent normal tissue. The receptor source for this set is a female donor with papillary thyroid cancer or a benign thyroid nodule (not recorded which). Some clones in this sample may be carry-over from other donors' samples. The CDR3 runs from the conserved cysteine through the conserved F or W. A D gene is named only where the DNA matches it firmly. Part of the rows lack a size; the others show once, few, many or a class for expanded clones.

v_gene	d_gene	abundance	j_gene	CDR3aa	CDR3nt
TRBV6-1	.	.	TRBJ2-6	CASSELRTGLSGANVLPF	TGTGCCAGCAGTGAACTCCGCACAGGTTTATCCGGGGCCAACGTCCTGCCTTTC
TRBV20-1	TRBD2	.	TRBJ2-1	CSARDYPLRAGGDEQFF	TGCAGTGCTAGAGATTACCCCCTGCGTGCGGGAGGTGATGAGCAGTTCTTC
TRBV5-1	.	few	TRBJ1-2	CASSLDPNYGYTF	TGCGCCAGCAGCTTGGATCCTAACTATGGCTACACCTTC
TRBV29-1	TRBD2	medium-sized	TRBJ2-7	CSAGTSGIGIGEQYF	TGCAGCGCCGGGACTAGCGGGATAGGGATCGGCGAGCAGTACTTC
TRBV18	.	.	TRBJ1-2	CASSPQGDYGYTF	TGTGCCAGCTCACCACAGGGGGACTATGGCTACACCTTC
TRBV10-1	TRBD2	medium-sized	TRBJ2-4	CASRFRLAGELLAKNIQYF	TGCGCCAGCAGATTCCGCCTAGCGGGGGAATTGCTAGCCAAAAACATTCAGTACTTC
TRBV9	TRBD2	.	TRBJ2-3	CASSVVERGGRNTQYF	TGTGCCAGCAGCGTAGTTGAGCGGGGGGGCCGGAATACGCAGTATTTT
TRBV20-1	.	few	TRBJ1-6	CSARGTSNSPLHF	TGCAGTGCTAGAGGGACAAGTAATTCACCCCTCCACTTT
TRBV9	.	few	TRBJ1-1	CASSPQSGVEGTEAFF	TGTGCCAGCAGCCCACAATCAGGGGTGGAGGGCACTGAAGCTTTCTTT
TRBV2	.	.	TRBJ1-1	CASSAQGNTEAFF	TGTGCCAGCAGTGCCCAGGGAAACACTGAAGCTTTCTTT
TRBV5-1	.	once	TRBJ1-2	CASSPYLQGLYGYTF	TGCGCCAGCAGCCCGTACCTACAGGGCCTCTATGGCTACACCTTC
TRBV7-7	.	.	TRBJ2-5	CASSIDSRETQYF	TGTGCTAGCAGCATCGACAGTCGCGAGACCCAGTACTTC
TRBV19	.	.	TRBJ1-5	CATAFQGAYQPRHF	TGTGCCACAGCCTTTCAGGGTGCCTATCAGCCCCGGCATTTT
TRBV7-3	.	once	TRBJ2-5	CASSPTGEGTQYF	TGTGCCAGCAGCCCCACAGGGGAGGGGACCCAGTACTTC
TRBV20-1	TRBD2	.	TRBJ2-7	CSARTSGIDEQYF	TGCAGTGCCAGGACTAGCGGGATAGACGAGCAGTACTTC
TRBV6-5	.	few	TRBJ1-5	CAISYSEGGCNQPQHF	TGTGCCATCAGTTACTCGGAGGGGGGATGCAATCAGCCCCAGCATTTT
TRBV10-2	.	.	TRBJ2-7	CASSQVRGEQYF	TGCGCCAGCAGTCAGGTACGGGGGGAGCAGTACTTC
TRBV6-1	.	.	TRBJ2-2	CAISVGGANTGELFF	TGTGCCATCAGTGTGGGCGGGGCGAACACCGGGGAGCTGTTTTTT
TRBV30	.	.	TRBJ2-7	CAWRSTSSYEQYF	TGTGCCTGGAGGAGTACGAGCTCCTACGAGCAGTACTTC
TRBV6-1	.	.	TRBJ1-3	CASSTRSSGKTIYF	TGTGCCAGCAGTACACGGTCCTCTGGAAAGACCATATATTTT
TRBV6-1	.	.	TRBJ2-6	CAISELRTDLTGANVLSF	TGTGCCATCAGTGAACTCCGTACAGATTTAACCGGGGCCAACGTCCTGTCTTTC
TRBV5-6	.	.	TRBJ1-2	CASSMGPGPPETF	TGTGCCAGCAGCATGGGACCGGGACCGCCGGAAACCTTC